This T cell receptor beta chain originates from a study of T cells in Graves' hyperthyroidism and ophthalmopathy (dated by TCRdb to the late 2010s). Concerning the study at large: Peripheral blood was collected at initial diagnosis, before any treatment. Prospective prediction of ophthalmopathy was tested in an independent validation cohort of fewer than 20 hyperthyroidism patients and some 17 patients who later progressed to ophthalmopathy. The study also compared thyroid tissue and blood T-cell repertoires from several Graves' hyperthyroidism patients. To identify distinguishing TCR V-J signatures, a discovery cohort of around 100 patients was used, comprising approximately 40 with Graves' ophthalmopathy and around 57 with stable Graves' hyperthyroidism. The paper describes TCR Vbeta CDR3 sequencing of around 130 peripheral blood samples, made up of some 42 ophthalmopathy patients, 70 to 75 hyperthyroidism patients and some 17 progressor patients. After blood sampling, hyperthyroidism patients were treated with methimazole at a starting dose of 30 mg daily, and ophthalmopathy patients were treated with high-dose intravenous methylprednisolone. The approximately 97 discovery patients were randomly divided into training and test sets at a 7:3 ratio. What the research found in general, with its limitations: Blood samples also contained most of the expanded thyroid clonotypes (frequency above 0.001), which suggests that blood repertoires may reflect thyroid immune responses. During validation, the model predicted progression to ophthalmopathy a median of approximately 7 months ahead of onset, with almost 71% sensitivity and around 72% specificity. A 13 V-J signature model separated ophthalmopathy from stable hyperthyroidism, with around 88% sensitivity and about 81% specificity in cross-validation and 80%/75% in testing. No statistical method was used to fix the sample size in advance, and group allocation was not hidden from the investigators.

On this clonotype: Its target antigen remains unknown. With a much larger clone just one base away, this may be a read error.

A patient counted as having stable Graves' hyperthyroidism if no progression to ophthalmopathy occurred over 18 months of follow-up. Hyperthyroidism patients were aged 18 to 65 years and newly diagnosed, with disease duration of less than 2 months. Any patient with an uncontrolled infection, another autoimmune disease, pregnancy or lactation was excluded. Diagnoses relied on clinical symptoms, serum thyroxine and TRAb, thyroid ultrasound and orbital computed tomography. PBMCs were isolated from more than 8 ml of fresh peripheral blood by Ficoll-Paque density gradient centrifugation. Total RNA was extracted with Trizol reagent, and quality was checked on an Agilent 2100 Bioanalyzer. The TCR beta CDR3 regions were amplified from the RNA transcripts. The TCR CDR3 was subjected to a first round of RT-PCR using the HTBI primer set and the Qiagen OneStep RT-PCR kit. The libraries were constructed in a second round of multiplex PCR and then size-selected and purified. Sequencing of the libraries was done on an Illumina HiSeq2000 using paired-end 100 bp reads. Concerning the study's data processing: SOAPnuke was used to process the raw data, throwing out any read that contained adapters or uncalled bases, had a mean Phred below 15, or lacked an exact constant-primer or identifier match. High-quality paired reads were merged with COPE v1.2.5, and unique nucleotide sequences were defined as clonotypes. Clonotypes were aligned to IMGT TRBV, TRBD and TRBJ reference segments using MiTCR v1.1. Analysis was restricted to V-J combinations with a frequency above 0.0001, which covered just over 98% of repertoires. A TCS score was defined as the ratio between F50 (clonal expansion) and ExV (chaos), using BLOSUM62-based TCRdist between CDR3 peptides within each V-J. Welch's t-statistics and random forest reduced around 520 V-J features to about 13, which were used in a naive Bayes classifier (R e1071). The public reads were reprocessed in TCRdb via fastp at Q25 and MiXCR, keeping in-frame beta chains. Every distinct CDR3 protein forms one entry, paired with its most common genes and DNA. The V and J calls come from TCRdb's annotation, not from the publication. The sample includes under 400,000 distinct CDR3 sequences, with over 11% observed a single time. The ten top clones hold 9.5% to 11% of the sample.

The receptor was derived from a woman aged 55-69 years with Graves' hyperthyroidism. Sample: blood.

The nucleotides are TGTGCCTGGAGTGTACGGCAGCCCTATGGCTACACCTTC. It translates to CAWSVRQPYGYTF. The chain is assembled from TRBV30 and TRBJ1-2, with no confident D gene call. According to the germline V gene (reference sequence), CDR1 reads GTSNPN and CDR2 reads SVGIG. The V and J ends are trimmed by 0 bases and 4 bases, leaving 9 bases between them. Measured from the cysteine to the phenylalanine, the CDR3 is 13 residues long. The sequence is cut down to CDR3 DNA, 39 bases in frame from base 1.